This is a list of T cell receptor beta chains from one sample in a study of Ad26.COV2.S vaccination and SARS-CoV-2 variants. The table came from immunoSEQ multiplex PCR; TCRdb's copy has only in-frame clones and leaves some out. The sample contains about 320,000 clones, roughly 90% of which appear only once. This sample comprised peripheral blood, obtained in a trial of Ad26.COV2.S vaccine versus placebo. All receptors come from a person between 18 and 65 years old who received the Ad26.COV2.S COVID-19 vaccine or a placebo. CDR3s include the opening cysteine and the closing phenylalanine or tryptophan. Fields, in order: J gene, V gene, CDR3 protein.

>TRBJ1-2|TRBV5-5
CASSLESKYGYTF
>TRBJ1-1|TRBV24-1
CATSEVYRGEAFF
>TRBJ2-2|TRBV27
CASSILPGQGARVGELFF
>TRBJ1-5|TRBV6-2/TRBV6-3
CASSYQQGVLNQPQHF
>TRBJ1-1|TRBV6-5
CASSSEDRANTEAFF
>TRBJ1-1|TRBV20-1
CSARSSTEAFF
>TRBJ2-1|TRBV7-9
CASSYHNKRGGNEQFF
>TRBJ2-7|TRBV19
CASIQTHFGGQQTIFSYEQYF
>TRBJ2-1|TRBV6-6
CASSYVGMDLRGEQFF
>TRBJ1-5|TRBV18
CASSRGQVKGQPQHF
>TRBJ1-1|TRBV29-1
CSSHTGNTEAFF
>TRBJ1-2|TRBV5-4
CASSLVGPLYGYTF
>TRBJ1-1|TRBV5-6
CASSLEPAGPEAFF
>TRBJ1-6|TRBV5-4
CASRDYNSPLHF
>TRBJ2-7|TRBV27
CASRLTQGDRVCEQYF
>TRBJ1-3|TRBV15
CATSTPGDTIYF
>TRBJ1-1|TRBV11-2
CASKWGGNTEAFF
>TRBJ1-1|TRBV5-1
CASSWAPGKNTEAFF
>TRBJ1-1|TRBV12-3/TRBV12-4
CASSTLGTVEAFF
>TRBJ2-1|TRBV28
CASSPLYLSSYNEQFF
>TRBJ1-2|TRBV2
CASSEDVFDYGYTF
>TRBJ2-1|TRBV27
CASSLLLSYNEQFF
>TRBJ1-5|TRBV7-8
CASSSAGKNQPQHF
>TRBJ2-1|TRBV27
CATSQGYNEQFF
>TRBJ1-1|TRBV3-1/TRBV3-2
CASSLGQGNTEAFF
>TRBJ1-2|TRBV6-6
CASSYGGNYGYTF
>TRBJ1-1|TRBV5-6
CASIPGIQGLNTEAFF
>TRBJ1-5|TRBV5-1
CASSLGWGEGNQPQHF
>TRBJ2-3|TRBV6-1
CASSEGASGTDTQYF
>TRBJ1-4|TRBV29-1
CSVGDRGAEKLFF
>TRBJ2-3|TRBV2
CASSLAGGGTDTQYF
>TRBJ2-3|TRBV7-2
CASSPNRGGQDTQYF
>TRBJ2-1|TRBV1
CTSSLRDPHYNEQFF
>TRBJ2-7|TRBV5-6
CASSLGAGREQYF
>TRBJ1-3|TRBV24-1
CATSDSSSQTIYF
>TRBJ1-3|TRBV13
CASSSTPPRQGGGNTIYF
>TRBJ2-5|TRBV5-1
CASSGTFQETQYF
>TRBJ2-4|TRBV4-3
CASSQDRQGGKNIQYF
>TRBJ1-5|TRBV4-3
CASSQDRAVNQPQHF
>TRBJ2-3|TRBV9
CASSAQLFASTDTQYF
>TRBJ2-1|TRBV7-2
CASSLPLAGGNEQFF
>TRBJ2-1|TRBV7-3
CASSRGVSGKNEQFF
>TRBJ2-2|TRBV7-2
CASSLAGGRGELFF
>TRBJ2-7|TRBV7-9
CASSLSQGREQYF
>TRBJ2-1|TRBV10-3
CAISRTGYSYNEQFF
>TRBJ2-1|TRBV7-2
CASSFSPTKNEQFF
>TRBJ1-1|TRBV6-5
CASSLGQNTEAFF
>TRBJ1-2|TRBV28
CASTTGTGNGYTF
>TRBJ1-1|TRBV19
CASRESWRSVLKEAFF
>TRBJ1-5|TRBV6-6
CASSYSETSQGHF
>TRBJ2-5|TRBV7-2
CASSSSLSSEQETQYF
>TRBJ1-1|TRBV18
CASSPQGGAEAFF
>TRBJ1-1|TRBV6-2/TRBV6-3
CASSPWDSTLKSDTEAFF
>TRBJ1-6|TRBV7-8
CASSLAVQGFFNSPLHF
>TRBJ1-4|TRBV27
CASSRGRLNEKLFF
>TRBJ2-1|TRBV7-9
CASSPWTSGSNEQFF